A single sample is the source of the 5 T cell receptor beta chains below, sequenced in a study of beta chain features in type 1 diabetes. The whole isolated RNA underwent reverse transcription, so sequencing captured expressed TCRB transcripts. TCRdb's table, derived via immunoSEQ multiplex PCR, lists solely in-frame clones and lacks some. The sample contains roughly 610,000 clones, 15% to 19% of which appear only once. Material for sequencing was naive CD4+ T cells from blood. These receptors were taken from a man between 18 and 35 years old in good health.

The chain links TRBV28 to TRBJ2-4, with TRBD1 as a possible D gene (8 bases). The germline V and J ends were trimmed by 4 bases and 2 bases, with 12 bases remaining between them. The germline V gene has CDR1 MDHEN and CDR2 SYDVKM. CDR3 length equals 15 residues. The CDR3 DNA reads TGTGCCAGCAGTTACAGGGGGGGATCCAAAAACATTCAGTACTTC. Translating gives CASSYRGGSKNIQYF.

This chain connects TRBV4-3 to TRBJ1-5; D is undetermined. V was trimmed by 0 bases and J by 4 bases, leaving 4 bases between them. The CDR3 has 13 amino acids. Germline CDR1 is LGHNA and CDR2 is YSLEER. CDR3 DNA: TGCGCCAGCAGCCAAGATGCTAATCAGCCCCAGCATTTT. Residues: CASSQDANQPQHF.

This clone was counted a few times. The CDR3 coding sequence is TGTGCCAGCAGCCTAGGGGAGGACTCCCTAGTCTATGGCTACACCTTC. Translation: CASSLGEDSLVYGYTF. The chain recombines TRBV9 with TRBJ1-2; D is perhaps TRBD1 (5 bases). Trimming took 4 bases from V and 4 from J, leaving 20 bases between them. Germline V gives CDR1 SGDLS, CDR2 YYNGEE. The CDR3 extends over 16 amino acids.

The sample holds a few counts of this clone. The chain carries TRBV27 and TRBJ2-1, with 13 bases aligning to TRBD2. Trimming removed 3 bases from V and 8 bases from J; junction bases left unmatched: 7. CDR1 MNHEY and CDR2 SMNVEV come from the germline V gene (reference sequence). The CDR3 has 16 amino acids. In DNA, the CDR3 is TGTGCCAGCAGTTTTAGGACTAGCGGGAGTTTCTATGAGCAGTTCTTC. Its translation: CASSFRTSGSFYEQFF.

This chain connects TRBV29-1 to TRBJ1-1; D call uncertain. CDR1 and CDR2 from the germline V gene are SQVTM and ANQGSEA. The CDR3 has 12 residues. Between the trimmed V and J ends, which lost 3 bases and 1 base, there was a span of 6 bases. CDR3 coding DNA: TGCAGCGTTGACCAACGGAACACTGAAGCTTTCTTT. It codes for CSVDQRNTEAFF.